Listed below are T cell receptor beta chains from one sample, sequenced in a study of blood T cell repertoires in COVID-19. Repertoires were generated with immunoSEQ multiplex PCR, while TCRdb's copy carries only in-frame clones and drops some. The sample records around 120,000 clones, about 80% being singletons. The specimen sequenced was peripheral blood. Source of these receptors: a human donor in a cohort sampled during active COVID-19. Both conserved end residues are part of each CDR3. The D gene is left open where the match is weak. Size is omitted from some rows. Given values are once, few, many or a class for expanded clones.

>TRBV20-1|17|-|-|TRBJ2-1
CSASGGFGLFSYNEQFF
TGCAGTGCTAGTGGTGGCTTTGGCCTTTTCTCCTACAATGAGCAGTTCTTC
>TRBV7-9|11|-|-|TRBJ2-1
CAGGTVNEQFF
TGTGCCGGGGGGACTGTCAATGAGCAGTTCTTC
>TRBV6-2/TRBV6-3|12|-|-|TRBJ1-5
CASSYAGVVQHF
TGTGCCAGCAGTTACGCGGGGGTTGTCCAGCATTTT
>TRBV2|13|once|-|TRBJ1-1
CASSEDHNNEAFF
TGTGCCAGCAGTGAAGACCACAACAATGAAGCTTTCTTT
>TRBV3-1/TRBV3-2|17|-|TRBD2|TRBJ2-1
CASSQDRSGRVGDEQFF
TGTGCCAGCAGCCAAGACCGTAGCGGGAGGGTAGGGGATGAGCAGTTCTTC
>TRBV4-2|15|few|-|TRBJ2-3
CASSQVTADTDTQYF
TGTGCCAGCAGCCAAGTTACAGCCGACACAGATACGCAGTATTTT
>TRBV28|15|-|TRBD1|TRBJ1-4
CASSLLGQVREKLFF
TGTGCCAGCAGTTTACTGGGACAGGTCCGAGAAAAACTGTTTTTT
>TRBV28|17|few|TRBD1|TRBJ1-4
CASSPRGQRWTNEKLFF
TGTGCCAGCAGTCCCCGGGGACAGAGGTGGACTAATGAAAAACTGTTTTTT
>TRBV18|16|-|TRBD1|TRBJ1-3
CASSPGTVSSGNTIYF
TGTGCCAGCTCACCAGGGACAGTCAGCTCTGGAAACACCATATATTTT
>TRBV19|19|-|TRBD1|TRBJ2-2
CASSIGEGQGARGTGELFF
TGTGCCAGTAGTATAGGGGAAGGACAGGGGGCGCGGGGCACCGGGGAGCTGTTTTTT
>TRBV5-1|16|-|TRBD2|TRBJ2-1
CASSLAALAGSNEQFF
TGCGCCAGCAGCTTGGCCGCCCTAGCGGGAAGCAATGAGCAGTTCTTC
>TRBV19|16|-|TRBD1|TRBJ2-5
CASSRNRGGVSETQYF
TGTGCCAGTAGCAGAAACAGGGGTGGCGTATCAGAGACCCAGTACTTC
>TRBV5-5|15|-|-|TRBJ2-2
CASSLPQSNTGELFF
TGTGCCAGCAGCTTGCCCCAGTCGAACACCGGGGAGCTGTTTTTT
>TRBV9|15|-|TRBD2|TRBJ2-1
CASSVHTSGGNEQFF
TGTGCCAGCAGCGTACATACTAGCGGAGGCAATGAGCAGTTCTTC
>TRBV19|15|large|-|TRBJ2-7
CASSIGDTSLYEQYF
TGTGCCAGTAGTATAGGGGACACTTCCCTCTACGAGCAGTACTTC
>TRBV4-1|15|-|-|TRBJ1-2
CASSQVTGVNYGYTF
TGCGCCAGCAGCCAAGTAACGGGAGTTAACTATGGCTACACCTTC
>TRBV14|16|few|TRBD2|TRBJ2-2
CASSQVLSGGTGELFF
TGTGCCAGCAGCCAAGTTCTTAGCGGGGGGACCGGGGAGCTGTTTTTT
>TRBV19|17|-|TRBD2|TRBJ2-3
CASSTGKASGRTDTQYF
TGTGCCAGTAGTACAGGAAAAGCTAGCGGGAGAACAGATACGCAGTATTTT
>TRBV11-2|15|-|TRBD1|TRBJ1-2
CASSPRQGRGNGYTF
TGTGCCAGCAGCCCCCGACAGGGGCGGGGCAATGGCTACACCTTC
>TRBV28|13|-|-|TRBJ1-1
CASSLNYHTEAFF
TGTGCCAGCAGTTTGAACTATCACACTGAAGCTTTCTTT
>TRBV19|17|-|TRBD2|TRBJ2-7
CASSTPRRRGGSNEQYF
TGTGCCAGTAGTACCCCCCGGCGGCGGGGGGGCTCCAACGAGCAGTACTTC
>TRBV5-6|13|-|-|TRBJ1-2
CASSWNSRVGYTF
TGTGCCAGCAGCTGGAACTCCAGGGTTGGCTACACCTTC
>TRBV7-3|16|-|-|TRBJ2-7
CASSKAIAAPLNEQYF
TGTGCCAGCAGCAAGGCTATTGCGGCCCCTCTCAACGAGCAGTACTTC
>TRBV5-3|9|-|-|TRBJ2-7
CARSPDRGF
TGTGCCAGAAGCCCGGACCGGGGCTTC
>TRBV7-8|16|-|TRBD1|TRBJ1-4
CASSRQGRQTNEKLFF
TGTGCCAGCAGCCGACAGGGGCGACAAACTAATGAAAAACTGTTTTTT
>TRBV6-1|14|-|TRBD2|TRBJ2-7
CASSEGTSRYEQYF
TGTGCCAGCAGTGAGGGGACTAGTCGGTACGAGCAGTACTTC
>TRBV30|15|-|-|TRBJ1-2
CAWSAGSPISYGYTF
TGTGCCTGGAGTGCCGGGAGCCCAATTTCCTATGGCTACACCTTC
>TRBV28|14|-|-|TRBJ1-2
CASSPGGREYGYTF
TGTGCCAGCAGTCCCGGGGGGAGGGAGTATGGCTACACCTTC